These T cell receptor beta chains were read from a single sample in a study of PD-L1 blockade in urothelial cancer. Clones were sequenced by immunoSEQ multiplex PCR, and TCRdb holds only the in-frame ones, with some missing. The repertoire holds 35,000 to 45,000 clones, about 90% seen once, with about 6.8% in the top ten. The sequenced sample was PBMCs, obtained around atezolizumab (anti-PD-L1) treatment. Receptor source: an older man with urothelial cancer. The CDR3 runs from the conserved cysteine through the conserved F or W. D genes are given only for firm matches. Size is stated for part of the rows, as once, few or many counts, or as a class when the clone is expanded.

d_call: TRBD2
clone_size: once
v_call: TRBV11-2
j_call: TRBJ2-2
cdr3_nt: TGTGCCAGCAGCTCGTCTCGACCTCTAGCGGGCACCGGGGAGCTGTTTTTT
cdr3_aa: CASSSSRPLAGTGELFF

d_call: .
clone_size: .
v_call: TRBV11-2
j_call: TRBJ2-1
cdr3_nt: TGTGCCAGCAGCTTAAGGGGCGACGGCTCCTACAATGAGCAGTTCTTC
cdr3_aa: CASSLRGDGSYNEQFF

d_call: TRBD2
clone_size: .
v_call: TRBV7-3
j_call: TRBJ2-3
cdr3_nt: TGTGCCAGCAGCTTAGCTCCAACTAGCGGGACAGATACGCAGTATTTT
cdr3_aa: CASSLAPTSGTDTQYF

d_call: TRBD1
clone_size: .
v_call: TRBV5-8
j_call: TRBJ2-3
cdr3_nt: TGTGCCAGCAGCTCACAGGGGCGATACACAGATACGCAGTATTTT
cdr3_aa: CASSSQGRYTDTQYF

d_call: .
clone_size: .
v_call: TRBV7-9
j_call: TRBJ2-1
cdr3_nt: TGTGCCAGCAGCTCAGGGTGGGGGACAATGGATGAGCAGTTCTTC
cdr3_aa: CASSSGWGTMDEQFF

d_call: .
clone_size: few
v_call: TRBV28
j_call: TRBJ2-7
cdr3_nt: TGTGCCAGCAGTCCAAACATGTGGGGGCAGGTATTCTACGAGCAGTACTTC
cdr3_aa: CASSPNMWGQVFYEQYF

d_call: TRBD1
clone_size: .
v_call: TRBV28
j_call: TRBJ1-1
cdr3_nt: TGTGCCAGCAGCCGACCGGGGGACAGGGGGGGCACTGAAGCTTTCTTT
cdr3_aa: CASSRPGDRGGTEAFF

d_call: TRBD2
clone_size: .
v_call: TRBV19
j_call: TRBJ2-1
cdr3_nt: TGTGCCAGTAGTCCGGCCCGACTAGCGGTGGAGTTCTTC
cdr3_aa: CASSPARLAVEFF

d_call: TRBD2
clone_size: .
v_call: TRBV20-1
j_call: TRBJ2-5
cdr3_nt: TGCAGTGCACGGGGGGAGGAGACCCAGTACTTC
cdr3_aa: CSARGEETQYF

d_call: TRBD1
clone_size: .
v_call: TRBV7-9
j_call: TRBJ2-3
cdr3_nt: TGTGCCAGCAGCTTAGGGGACAGGGGCCCAGATACGCAGTATTTT
cdr3_aa: CASSLGDRGPDTQYF

d_call: TRBD1
clone_size: once
v_call: TRBV9
j_call: TRBJ2-2
cdr3_nt: TGTGCCAGCAGCACCCGGGACAGATCCACCGGGGAGCTGTTTTTT
cdr3_aa: CASSTRDRSTGELFF

d_call: .
clone_size: .
v_call: TRBV28
j_call: TRBJ1-5
cdr3_nt: TGTGCCAGCAGTTTTCTCCAGGGACTTTACAATCAGCCCCAGCATTTT
cdr3_aa: CASSFLQGLYNQPQHF

d_call: TRBD2
clone_size: .
v_call: TRBV12-5
j_call: TRBJ2-1
cdr3_nt: TGTGCTAGTGGTCCGGGACTAGCGGGATACAATGAGCAGTTCTTC
cdr3_aa: CASGPGLAGYNEQFF

d_call: .
clone_size: .
v_call: TRBV5-1
j_call: TRBJ2-7
cdr3_nt: TGCGCCAGCAGCTTAACGGGATTTATCTACGAGCAGTACTTC
cdr3_aa: CASSLTGFIYEQYF

d_call: TRBD1
clone_size: .
v_call: TRBV5-4
j_call: TRBJ2-3
cdr3_nt: TGTGCCAGCAGCTTACGACAGGGGGTTAGCACAGATACGCAGTATTTT
cdr3_aa: CASSLRQGVSTDTQYF

d_call: .
clone_size: .
v_call: TRBV5-4
j_call: TRBJ1-2
cdr3_nt: TGTGCCAGCAGCCGCCCCGGGGGGATCAACTATGGCTACACCTTC
cdr3_aa: CASSRPGGINYGYTF

d_call: .
clone_size: .
v_call: TRBV6-1
j_call: TRBJ1-5
cdr3_nt: TGTGCCAGCAGGGGCGTCAATCAGCCCCAGCATTTT
cdr3_aa: CASRGVNQPQHF

d_call: .
clone_size: .
v_call: TRBV28
j_call: TRBJ2-3
cdr3_nt: TGTGCCACCGACACTAGCACAGATACGCAGTATTTT
cdr3_aa: CATDTSTDTQYF

d_call: .
clone_size: .
v_call: TRBV5-1
j_call: TRBJ2-1
cdr3_nt: TGCGCCAGCAGCCCCACGGTCAATGAGCAGTTCTTC
cdr3_aa: CASSPTVNEQFF

d_call: .
clone_size: .
v_call: TRBV21-1
j_call: TRBJ1-1
cdr3_nt: TGTGCCAGCAGCAAAGGTTTCGGAGTGTATGTGATTCTAAGGAGCACTGAAGCTTTCTTT
cdr3_aa: CASSKGFGVYVILRSTEAFF

d_call: .
clone_size: .
v_call: TRBV10-2
j_call: TRBJ2-3
cdr3_nt: TGCGCCAGCAGCCTGGGGGCGAGCGGGGGCACAGATACGCAGTATTTT
cdr3_aa: CASSLGASGGTDTQYF

d_call: .
clone_size: .
v_call: TRBV7-3
j_call: TRBJ2-3
cdr3_nt: TGTGCCAGCAGCCCGAGGAGTAGCACAGATACGCAGTATTTT
cdr3_aa: CASSPRSSTDTQYF

d_call: TRBD1
clone_size: .
v_call: TRBV7-9
j_call: TRBJ1-5
cdr3_nt: TGTGCCAGCAGCTTAGGACAGGGAATTAGCAATCAGCCCCAGCATTTT
cdr3_aa: CASSLGQGISNQPQHF

d_call: TRBD1
clone_size: .
v_call: TRBV7-9
j_call: TRBJ1-1
cdr3_nt: TGTGCCAGCAGTTCTAAGGACAGGGAAGGCGCTGAAGCTTTCTTT
cdr3_aa: CASSSKDREGAEAFF

d_call: .
clone_size: .
v_call: TRBV28
j_call: TRBJ2-6
cdr3_nt: TGTGCCGTTGGACAGACCCTCGGGGCCAACGTCCTGACTTTC
cdr3_aa: CAVGQTLGANVLTF

d_call: .
clone_size: .
v_call: TRBV9
j_call: TRBJ2-3
cdr3_nt: TGTGCCAGCAGCACCACAGGGCTCACAGATACGCAGTATTTT
cdr3_aa: CASSTTGLTDTQYF

d_call: TRBD2
clone_size: .
v_call: TRBV5-1
j_call: TRBJ2-1
cdr3_nt: TGCGCCAGCAGCCCGACTAGCGGGAGGGCCCTCTACAATGAGCAGTTCTTC
cdr3_aa: CASSPTSGRALYNEQFF

d_call: TRBD1
clone_size: .
v_call: TRBV30
j_call: TRBJ2-5
cdr3_nt: TGTGCCTGGAGTAACAGGGGAGAGACCCAGTACTTC
cdr3_aa: CAWSNRGETQYF

d_call: .
clone_size: .
v_call: TRBV5-4
j_call: TRBJ2-3
cdr3_nt: TGTGCCAGCAGCTTAGGAAGGGAGGATACGCAGTATTTT
cdr3_aa: CASSLGREDTQYF

d_call: TRBD2
clone_size: .
v_call: TRBV7-6
j_call: TRBJ2-1
cdr3_nt: TGTGCCAGCAGCTTACCTAGCGGGGGCTCCTACAATGAGCAGTTCTTC
cdr3_aa: CASSLPSGGSYNEQFF

d_call: .
clone_size: .
v_call: TRBV19
j_call: TRBJ1-1
cdr3_nt: TGTGCCAGTAGTATAGAACACCGGAGGGGTACTGAAGCTTTCTTT
cdr3_aa: CASSIEHRRGTEAFF

d_call: TRBD2
clone_size: .
v_call: TRBV7-9
j_call: TRBJ2-2
cdr3_nt: TGTGCCAGCAGCTTTAGGGACTACTTGAACACCGGGGAGCTGTTTTTT
cdr3_aa: CASSFRDYLNTGELFF